This T cell receptor beta chain stems from a study of T cell clonotyping in hematopoietic cell transplantation. In the study overall: Recipients' pretransplant samples followed cytoreduction.

The data were produced by immunoSEQ multiplex PCR, yet TCRdb's version contains in-frame clones alone and is incomplete. The profile shows tens of thousands of clones, 65% to 90% of them singletons. The germline CDR1 and CDR2 sequences are MDHEN and SYDVKM. CDR3 length: 17 amino acids. Trimming removed 1 base from V and 2 bases from J, with 18 bases in between. Time point specified: recipient sample about 28 days before transplant, after cytoreduction. Study findings and constraints: Pathologically expanded recipient clonotypes increased progressively from day 30 to day 180 as diversity fell. Graft donor and pretransplant recipient Inverse Simpson Index values predicted broader posttransplant TCR diversity.

Note on this clone: Antigen specificity is unknown.

Sequences were derived from peripheral blood mononuclear cells, sampled before stem cell transplant. This clonotype originated in a man in his 60s with biphenotypic leukemia. Some clones in this sample may be carry-over from other donors' samples. The chain employs TRBV28 and TRBJ2-7; a possible D gene is TRBD2 (6 bases). This chain's CDR3 is CASSLYPWREPTYEQYF. Here the CDR3 DNA reads TGTGCCAGCAGTTTATACCCGTGGAGGGAGCCCACCTACGAGCAGTACTTC.